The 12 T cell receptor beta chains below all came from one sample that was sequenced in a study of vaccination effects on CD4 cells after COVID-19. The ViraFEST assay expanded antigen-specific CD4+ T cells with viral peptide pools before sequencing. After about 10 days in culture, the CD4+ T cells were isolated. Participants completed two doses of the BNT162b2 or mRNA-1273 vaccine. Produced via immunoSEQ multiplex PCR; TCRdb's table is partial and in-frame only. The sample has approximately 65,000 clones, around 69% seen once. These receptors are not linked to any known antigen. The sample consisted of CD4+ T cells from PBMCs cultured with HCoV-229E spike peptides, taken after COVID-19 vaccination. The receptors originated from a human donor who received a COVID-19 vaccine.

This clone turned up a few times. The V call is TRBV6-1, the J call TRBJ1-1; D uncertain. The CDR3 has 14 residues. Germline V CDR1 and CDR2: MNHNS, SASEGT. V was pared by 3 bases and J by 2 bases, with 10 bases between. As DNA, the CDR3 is TGTGCCAGCAGTGATTCGTGGGGAAACACTGAAGCTTTCTTT. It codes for CASSDSWGNTEAFF.

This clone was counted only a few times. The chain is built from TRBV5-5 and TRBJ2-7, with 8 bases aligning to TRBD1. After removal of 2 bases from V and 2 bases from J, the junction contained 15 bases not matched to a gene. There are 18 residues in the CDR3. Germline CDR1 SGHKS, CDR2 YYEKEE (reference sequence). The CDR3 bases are TGTGCCAGCAGCTTCCCGAAGACCCAGGGGGCGCGTCCCTACGAGCAGTACGTC. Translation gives CASSFPKTQGARPYEQYV.

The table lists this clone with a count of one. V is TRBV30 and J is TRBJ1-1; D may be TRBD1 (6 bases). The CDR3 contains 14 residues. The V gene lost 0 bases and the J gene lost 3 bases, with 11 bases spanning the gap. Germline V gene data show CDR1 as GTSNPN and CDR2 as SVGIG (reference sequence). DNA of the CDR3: TGTGCCTGGAGTGTAGGGGGTGTTGACACTGAAGCTTTCTTT. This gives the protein CAWSVGGVDTEAFF. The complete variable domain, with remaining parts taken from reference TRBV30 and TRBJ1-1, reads SQTIHQWPATLVQPVGSPLSLECTVEGTSNPNLYWYRQAAGRGLQLLFYSVGIGQISSEVPQNLSASRPQDRQFILSSKKLLLSDSGFYLCAWSVGGVDTEAFFGQGTRLTVV.

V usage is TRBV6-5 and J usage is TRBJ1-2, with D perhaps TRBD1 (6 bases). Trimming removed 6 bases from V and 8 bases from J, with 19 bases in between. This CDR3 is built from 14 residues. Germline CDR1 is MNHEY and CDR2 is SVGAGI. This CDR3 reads CASSQLTGLVGYTF. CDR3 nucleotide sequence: TGTGCCAGCAGCCAACTGACAGGTCTAGTGGGCTACACCTTC.

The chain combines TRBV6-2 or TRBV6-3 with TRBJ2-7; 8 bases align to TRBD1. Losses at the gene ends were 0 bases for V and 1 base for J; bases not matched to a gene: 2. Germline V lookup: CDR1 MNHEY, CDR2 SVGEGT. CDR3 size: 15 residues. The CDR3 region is CASSYSGTGSYEQYV. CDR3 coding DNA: TGTGCCAGCAGTTACTCGGGGACAGGATCCTACGAGCAGTACGTC.

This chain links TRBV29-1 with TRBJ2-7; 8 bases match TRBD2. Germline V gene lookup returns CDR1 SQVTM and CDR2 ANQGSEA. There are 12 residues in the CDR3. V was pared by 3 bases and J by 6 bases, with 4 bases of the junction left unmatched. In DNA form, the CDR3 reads TGCAGCGTTGACGGGGGGGCGGGCGAGCAGTACGTC. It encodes CSVDGGAGEQYV.

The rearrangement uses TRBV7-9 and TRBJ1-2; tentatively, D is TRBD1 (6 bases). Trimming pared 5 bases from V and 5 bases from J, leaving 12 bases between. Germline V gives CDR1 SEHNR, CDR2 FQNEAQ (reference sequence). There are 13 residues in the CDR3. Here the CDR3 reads CASSAQGGYGYTF. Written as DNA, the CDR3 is TGTGCCAGCAGCGCACAGGGAGGATATGGCTACACCTTC.

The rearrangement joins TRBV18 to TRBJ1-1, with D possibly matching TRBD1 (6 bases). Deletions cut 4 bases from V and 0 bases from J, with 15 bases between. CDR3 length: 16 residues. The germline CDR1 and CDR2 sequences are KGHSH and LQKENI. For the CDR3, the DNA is TGTGCCAGCTCACTAGGCCAAGGGGGGATGAACACTGAAGCTTTCTTT. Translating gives CASSLGQGGMNTEAFF.

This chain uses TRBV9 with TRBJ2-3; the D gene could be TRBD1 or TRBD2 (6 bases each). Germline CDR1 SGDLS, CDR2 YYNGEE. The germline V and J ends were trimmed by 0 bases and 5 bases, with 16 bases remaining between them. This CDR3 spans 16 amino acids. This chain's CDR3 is CASSVAPGGEIDTQYF. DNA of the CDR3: TGTGCCAGCAGCGTAGCGCCCGGGGGCGAAATAGATACGCAGTATTTT.

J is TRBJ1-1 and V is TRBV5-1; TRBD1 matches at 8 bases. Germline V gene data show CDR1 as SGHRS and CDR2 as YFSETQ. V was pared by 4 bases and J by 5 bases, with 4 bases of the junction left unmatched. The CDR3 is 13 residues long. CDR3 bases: TGCGCCAGCAGCAAAACAGGGGGGACTGAAGCTTTCTTT. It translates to CASSKTGGTEAFF.

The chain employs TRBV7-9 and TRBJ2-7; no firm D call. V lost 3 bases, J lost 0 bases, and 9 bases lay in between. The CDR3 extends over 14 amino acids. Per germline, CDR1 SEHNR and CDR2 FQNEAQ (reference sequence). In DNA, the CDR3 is TGTGCCAGCAGCTTTAATACGATCTCCTACGAGCAGTACGTC. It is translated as CASSFNTISYEQYV.

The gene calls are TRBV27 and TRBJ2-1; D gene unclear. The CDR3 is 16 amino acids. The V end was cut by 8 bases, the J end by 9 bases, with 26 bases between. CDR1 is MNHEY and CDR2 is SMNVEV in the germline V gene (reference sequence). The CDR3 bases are TGTGCCAGCTCCCCAGCCGACCGGGCCCACGGTGGTGAGCAGTTCTTC. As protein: CASSPADRAHGGEQFF.